The present T cell receptor (beta chain) was sequenced within a study of blood T cell repertoires in COVID-19. Study in general: Collection of acute and convalescent COVID-19 samples took place in the United States, Italy and Spain.

Under the authors' procedure: Amplifying reference gene primers gave estimates of nucleated cell counts. This table comes from immunoSEQ multiplex PCR, and its TCRdb copy is limited to in-frame clones, with some not included. Clone size and V and J calls were adopted from that table, with D and trimming inferred from the DNA. The sample includes about 330,000 clones, approximately 85% seen only once; the top ten take about 7%. The sample holds a few counts of this clone. Germline CDR1 and CDR2: MNHEY and SVGAGI. CDR3 size: 14 residues. The V end lost 8 bases, the J end lost 4 bases, and 17 bases lay between the germline ends.

The chain has TRBV6-5 and TRBJ1-2; D not certain. The TCR sequence derives from a human donor in a cohort sampled during active COVID-19. Sequencing was done on a sample of peripheral blood. The CDR3 DNA reads TGTGCCAGCGCTTCGGAGCGGGGAGGCTATGGCTACACCTTC. Amino acid sequence: CASASERGGYGYTF.